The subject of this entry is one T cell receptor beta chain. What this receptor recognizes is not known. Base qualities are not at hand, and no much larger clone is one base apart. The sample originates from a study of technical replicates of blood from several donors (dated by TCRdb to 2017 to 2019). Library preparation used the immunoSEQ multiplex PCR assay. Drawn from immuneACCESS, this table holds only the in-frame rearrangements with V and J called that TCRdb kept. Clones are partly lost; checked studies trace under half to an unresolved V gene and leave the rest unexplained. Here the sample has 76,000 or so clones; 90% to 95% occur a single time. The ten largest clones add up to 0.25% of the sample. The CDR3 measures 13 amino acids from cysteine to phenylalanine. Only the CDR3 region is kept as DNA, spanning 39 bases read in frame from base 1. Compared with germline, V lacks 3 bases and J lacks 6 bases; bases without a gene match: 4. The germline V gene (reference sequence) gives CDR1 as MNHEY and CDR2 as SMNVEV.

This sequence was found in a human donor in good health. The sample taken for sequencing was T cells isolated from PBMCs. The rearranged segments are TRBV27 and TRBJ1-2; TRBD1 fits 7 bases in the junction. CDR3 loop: CASSLDRTNGYTF. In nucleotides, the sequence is TGTGCCAGCAGTTTGGACAGGACTAATGGCTACACCTTC.